One sample yielded the 9 T cell receptor beta chains listed below, sequenced in a study of glioma-infiltrating T cells after dendritic cell vaccination. Measured with immunoSEQ multiplex PCR; TCRdb has only the in-frame clones, and not every one. Among some 100,000 clones listed, about 80% were seen once. The sample consisted of blood, taken before dendritic cell vaccination. These receptors came from a human donor with glioblastoma.

This chain connects TRBV7-9 to TRBJ1-5; the match to TRBD1 covers 9 bases. This CDR3 region has 17 residues. CDR1 is SEHNR and CDR2 is FQNEAQ in the germline V gene (reference sequence). Trimming at V came to 5 bases and at J to 3 bases, leaving 11 bases not matched to a gene. Here the CDR3 reads CASSQDRGPKFNQPQHF. Here the CDR3 DNA reads TGTGCCAGCAGCCAGGACAGGGGCCCTAAATTCAATCAGCCCCAGCATTTT. The full variable domain, in which reference TRBV7-9 and TRBJ1-5 provide the parts outside the CDR3, is DTGVSQNPRHKITKRGQNVTFRCDPISEHNRLYWYRQTLGQGPEFLTYFQNEAQLEKSRLLSDRFSAERPKGSFSTLEIQRTEQGDSAMYLCASSQDRGPKFNQPQHFGDGTRLSIL.

This chain links TRBV7-2 with TRBJ2-7, with TRBD1 matching 8 bases. The CDR3 has 14 amino acids. The ends lost 3 bases at V and 3 bases at J; junction bases unmatched: 4. Germline CDR1 is SGHTA and CDR2 is FQGNSA. The CDR3 DNA follows: TGTGCCAGCAGCTTTCTGGGACAGGTCTACGAGCAGTACTTC. It encodes CASSFLGQVYEQYF.

The chain employs TRBV2 and TRBJ1-2; unclear D gene. The CDR3 contains 13 residues. The V end lost 10 bases, the J end lost 8 bases, and 20 bases lay between the germline ends. CDR1 is SNHLY and CDR2 is FYNNEI in the germline V gene. The CDR3 reads CATRSMEGRGYTF. In DNA, the CDR3 is TGTGCCACACGAAGTATGGAAGGGAGGGGCTACACCTTC.

The chain links TRBV29-1 to TRBJ2-7; unclear D gene. The CDR3 covers 12 residues. The germline CDR1 and CDR2 sequences are SQVTM and ANQGSEA. Trimming took 6 bases from V and 1 from J, leaving 10 bases between them. CDR3 sequence (DNA): TGCAGCGTCCGCTCAGGTTCCTACGAGCAGTACTTC. It encodes CSVRSGSYEQYF.

DNA for the CDR3: TGTGCCAGCAGCCCACGGACAGGGATAATGGGGAACACCGGGGAGCTGTTTTTT. Its protein is CASSPRTGIMGNTGELFF. V is TRBV5-5 and J is TRBJ2-2; 8 nucleotides line up with TRBD1. This CDR3 is built from 18 residues. V lost 4 bases, J lost 1 base, and 12 bases stayed unmatched. The germline gives CDR1 SGHKS, CDR2 YYEKEE (reference sequence).

The chain recombines TRBV15 with TRBJ2-3; TRBD1 might be the D (5 bases). The CDR3 consists of 13 residues. Germline lookup yields CDR1 LNHNV and CDR2 YYDKDF (reference sequence). V lost 6 bases and J lost 2, with 9 bases in between. DNA of the CDR3: TGTGCCACCAGGGTGACAGTCACAGATACGCAGTATTTT. Amino acids: CATRVTVTDTQYF. Drawing the rest from reference TRBV15 and TRBJ2-3, the complete variable domain is DAMVIQNPRYQVTQFGKPVTLSCSQTLNHNVMYWYQQKSSQAPKLLFHYYDKDFNNEADTPDNFQSRRPNTSFCFLDIRSPGLGDTAMYLCATRVTVTDTQYFGPGTRLTVL.

J is TRBJ2-3 and V is TRBV7-9; 10 bases line up with TRBD2. The V and J ends lost 5 bases and 0 bases, in that order; junction bases with no gene match: 2. The CDR3 consists of 15 residues. Per the germline V gene, CDR1 is SEHNR and CDR2 is FQNEAQ (reference sequence). The CDR3 DNA is TGTGCCAGCAGCATGACTAGCGGGAGCACAGATACGCAGTATTTT. Its protein product is CASSMTSGSTDTQYF.

The V call is TRBV7-8, the J call TRBJ1-2; D unclear. Germline CDR1 is SGHVS and CDR2 is FQNEAQ. This CDR3 is 14 amino acids long. V lost 0 bases, J lost 6 bases, and 11 bases lay in between. CDR3 nucleotides: TGTGCCAGCAGCTTAGCGCAACAGTCTCATGGCTACACCTTC. This gives the protein CASSLAQQSHGYTF. Complete variable domain (other parts from reference TRBV7-8 and TRBJ1-2): GAGVSQSPRYKVAKRGQDVALRCDPISGHVSLFWYQQALGQGPEFLTYFQNEAQLDKSGLPSDRFFAERPEGSVSTLKIQRTQQEDSAVYLCASSLAQQSHGYTFGSGTRLTVV.

The V call is TRBV6-5, the J call TRBJ2-2; perhaps TRBD2 as D (6 bases). Trimming removed 5 bases at V and 6 bases at J, with 13 bases between. This CDR3 contains 14 residues. CDR1 is MNHEY and CDR2 is SVGAGI in the germline V gene. The CDR3 loop reads CASSLQVAAGELFF. The CDR3 nucleotides are TGTGCCAGCAGTCTCCAGGTAGCGGCCGGGGAGCTGTTTTTT.